Each of the 23 T cell receptor beta chains below was sequenced from the same sample in a study of identifying expanded T cells in peripheral blood. Clones were read by immunoSEQ multiplex PCR, and TCRdb kept only the in-frame ones, dropping some. The data hold 95,000 to 100,000 clones, with 87% observed a single time. Sequencing was performed on blood. The receptors stem from a person between 18 and 75 years old in good health.

The chain is built from TRBV5-1 and TRBJ2-5; 9 bases match TRBD1. Trimming at V came to 3 bases and at J to 5 bases, leaving 8 bases not matched to a gene. CDR1 SGHRS and CDR2 YFSETQ come from the germline V gene. CDR3 length: 15 residues. In nucleotides, the CDR3 is TGCGCCAGCAGCTGGGGACAGGGAACCAGGGAGACCCAGTACTTC. Protein product: CASSWGQGTRETQYF.

V gene TRBV6-5 combines with J gene TRBJ1-4, with D perhaps matching TRBD1 (6 bases). Germline V lookup: CDR1 MNHEY, CDR2 SVGAGI. V lost 6 bases, J lost 4 bases, and 12 bases lay in between. This CDR3 spans 14 amino acids. The CDR3 region is CASSLDRNNEKLFF. CDR3 coding DNA: TGTGCCAGCAGCCTGGACAGAAATAATGAAAAACTGTTTTTT.

The chain recombines TRBV5-4 with TRBJ2-1, with 10 bases identical to TRBD2. J lost 10 bases, V lost 0 bases, and 13 bases had no gene match. Germline V lookup: CDR1 SGHNT, CDR2 YYREEE (reference sequence). The CDR3 has 17 residues. The CDR3, as DNA: TGTGCCAGCAGCTTGGCCCGACTACAGCGGGGGGGCCCGGAGCAGTTCTTC. This translates into CASSLARLQRGGPEQFF.

This chain links TRBV7-2 with TRBJ1-3; perhaps TRBD1 as D (5 bases). In germline, CDR1 is SGHTA, CDR2 FQGNSA. The V end lost 9 bases, the J end lost 2 bases, and 8 bases lay between the germline ends. CDR3 length equals 12 residues. The CDR3 DNA is TGTGCCAGTGGAGGGGCTGGAAACACCATATATTTT. Translated, it gives CASGGAGNTIYF.

The J gene is TRBJ2-5, the V gene TRBV11-2, with D tentatively TRBD2 (7 bases). With 5 bases removed from V and 0 bases from J, the gap between germline ends came to 13 bases. The CDR3 is 15 residues long. The V gene's germline CDR1 is SGHAT and CDR2 FQNNGV. The CDR3 is CASSLRGGNQETQYF. Here the CDR3 DNA reads TGTGCCAGCAGCCTAAGGGGGGGGAACCAAGAGACCCAGTACTTC.

The V and J genes are TRBV11-2 and TRBJ1-4; D ambiguous. The V end lost 2 bases, the J end lost 8 bases, and 15 bases lay between the germline ends. The germline V gene encodes CDR1 SGHAT and CDR2 FQNNGV. This CDR3 comprises 15 residues. CDR3 amino acids: CASSLIWARGEKLFF. CDR3 sequence (DNA): TGTGCCAGCAGCTTAATTTGGGCCCGGGGAGAAAAACTGTTTTTT.

The chain carries TRBV5-1 and TRBJ2-7; the D is unclear. Germline CDR1 SGHRS, CDR2 YFSETQ. V was clipped by 0 bases and J by 6 bases, with 10 bases between them. CDR3 length: 13 residues. Here the CDR3 reads CASSLELLGEQYF. The CDR3 DNA is TGCGCCAGCAGCTTGGAGTTGCTGGGCGAGCAGTACTTC. Looking up the rest from reference TRBV5-1 and TRBJ2-7 gives the full variable domain: KAGVTQTPRYLIKTRGQQVTLSCSPISGHRSVSWYQQTPGQGLQFLFEYFSETQRNKGNFPGRFSGRQFSNSRSEMNVSTLELGDSALYLCASSLELLGEQYFGPGTRLTVT.

V and J are TRBV11-2 and TRBJ2-3; the D gene is possibly TRBD1 (6 bases). The CDR3 sequence is 15 residues long. Germline V gene data show CDR1 as SGHAT and CDR2 as FQNNGV. Trimming took off 6 bases at V and 2 bases at J, with 15 bases between the two ends. CDR3 protein: CASSFSQGNTDTQYF. The DNA of the CDR3 is TGTGCCAGCAGTTTCTCCCAGGGGAACACAGATACGCAGTATTTT.

The chain links TRBV5-6 to TRBJ2-3; 8 positions agree with TRBD1. This CDR3 has 12 residues. With 5 bases clipped from V and 14 bases from J, the junction kept 10 bases outside the gene matches. CDR1 and CDR2 (germline): SGHDT, YYEEEE. CDR3 DNA sequence: TGTGCCAGCAGTACGGGACAGGTCCCTCGGTATTTT. Translating gives CASSTGQVPRYF. The full variable domain, with the rest looked up from reference TRBV5-6 and TRBJ2-3, is DAGVTQSPTHLIKTRGQQVTLRCSPKSGHDTVSWYQQALGQGPQFIFQYYEEEERQRGNFPDRFSGHQFPNYSSELNVNALLLGDSALYLCASSTGQVPRYFGPGTRLTVL.

The V and J genes are TRBV19 and TRBJ2-7, with D tentatively TRBD2 (5 bases). This CDR3 contains 15 residues. Trimming shortened V by 1 base and J by 7 bases, and 17 bases separated the two germline ends. From germline, CDR1 is LNHDA and CDR2 SQIVND (reference sequence). CDR3 sequence reads: CASSIVEAGSTEQYF. As DNA, the CDR3 is TGTGCCAGTAGTATAGTCGAGGCGGGCAGCACGGAGCAGTACTTC. The variable domain in full, with the rest retrieved from reference TRBV19 and TRBJ2-7, is DGGITQSPKYLFRKEGQNVTLSCEQNLNHDAMYWYRQDPGQGLRLIYYSQIVNDFQKGDIAEGYSVSREKKESFPLTVTSAQKNPTAFYLCASSIVEAGSTEQYFGPGTRLTVT.

The rearrangement uses TRBV2 and TRBJ2-2, with TRBD1 matching over 8 bases. With 7 bases clipped from V and 0 bases from J, the junction kept 4 bases outside the gene matches. Germline CDR1 is SNHLY and CDR2 is FYNNEI. This CDR3 comprises 15 residues. The CDR3: CASNRGNANTGELFF. CDR3 sequence (DNA): TGTGCCAGCAACAGGGGGAACGCGAACACCGGGGAGCTGTTTTTT.

This clone was recorded only once. The CDR3 sequence is CASSWGLVSSGNTIYF. The CDR3 nucleotides are TGTGCCAGCAGCTGGGGACTGGTAAGCTCTGGAAACACCATATATTTT. The chain has TRBV5-6 and TRBJ1-3; weak D call: TRBD1 (5 bases). Germline CDR1 is SGHDT and CDR2 is YYEEEE. The CDR3 has 16 residues. Trimming pared 3 bases from V and 0 bases from J, leaving 13 bases between.

V usage is TRBV7-8 and J usage is TRBJ2-5; D gene uncertain. The J call may not be correct, given that the DNA end is closer to TRBJ2-7. Germline CDR1 reads SGHVS; CDR2 reads FQNEAQ. The CDR3 spans 15 residues. This CDR3 reads CASSLERPSSYEQYF. The CDR3 coding sequence is TGTGCCAGCAGCTTAGAACGGCCTAGCTCCTACGAGCAGTACTTC.

This clone occurred once. J is TRBJ1-6 and V is TRBV7-8; 8 positions match TRBD1. Trimming cost V 8 bases and J 0 bases; bases outside gene matches: 6. Germline V gives CDR1 SGHVS, CDR2 FQNEAQ. CDR3 length equals 16 residues. CDR3 bases: TGTGCCAGCGGACAGGGCGGAAGCTCCTATAATTCACCCCTCCACTTT. This codes for CASGQGGSSYNSPLHF.

The chain couples TRBV5-6 to TRBJ2-2; weak D call: TRBD1 (5 bases). This CDR3 comprises 14 residues. V was pared by 3 bases and J by 7 bases, with 13 bases between. The germline CDR1 and CDR2 sequences are SGHDT and YYEEEE. The CDR3 is CASSSTLRVGELFF. CDR3 in DNA: TGTGCCAGCAGCTCCACGCTCAGGGTCGGGGAGCTGTTTTTT.

This chain uses TRBV6-6 with TRBJ1-2; D remains ambiguous. Trimming pared 8 bases from V and 5 bases from J, leaving 18 bases between. This CDR3 is 14 amino acids long. Germline V gene sequence: CDR1 MNHNY, CDR2 SVGAGI (reference sequence). The CDR3 sequence: CASSKRAKVYGYTF. The CDR3 DNA reads TGTGCCAGCTCAAAGCGGGCTAAGGTATATGGCTACACCTTC.

CDR3 DNA sequence: TGTGCCAGCAGCGTAGGAGTCAGGATGAACACCGGGGAGCTGTTTTTT. This sequence encodes CASSVGVRMNTGELFF. This rearrangement joins TRBV9 to TRBJ2-2; D remains unclear. The CDR3 totals 16 residues. From germline, CDR1 is SGDLS and CDR2 YYNGEE. Between the trimmed V and J ends, which lost 0 bases and 1 base, there was a span of 10 bases.

V usage is TRBV7-2 and J usage is TRBJ2-1, with 8 bases aligning to TRBD2. The V segment lost 5 bases and the J segment 5 bases; nucleotides outside the gene matches: 8. CDR1 is SGHTA and CDR2 is FQGNSA in the germline V gene. This CDR3 contains 15 residues. CDR3 residues: CASSPAGTRHNEQFF. DNA for the CDR3: TGTGCCAGCAGCCCCGCCGGGACTAGACACAATGAGCAGTTCTTC.

This rearrangement joins TRBV18 to TRBJ2-2, with a possible D match to TRBD1 (5 bases). The CDR3 sequence is 13 residues long. Germline lookup yields CDR1 KGHSH and CDR2 LQKENI. V was pared by 3 bases and J by 8 bases, with 10 bases between. The DNA of the CDR3 is TGTGCCAGCTCACCTAGCAGGGATGGGGAGCTGTTTTTT. Translating gives CASSPSRDGELFF.

V usage is TRBV19 and J usage is TRBJ1-1; TRBD1 agrees at 9 bases. Germline lookup yields CDR1 LNHDA and CDR2 SQIVND (reference sequence). The CDR3 spans 16 residues. The junction had 12 bases not matched to a gene; V was cut back by 5 bases and J by 5 bases. The CDR3 DNA reads TGTGCCAGTAGTCGCCTACAGGGGGCTTTTCGGACTGAAGCTTTCTTT. Its translation: CASSRLQGAFRTEAFF.

This clone showed up just a few times. The genes are TRBV7-2 and TRBJ1-3; D gene uncertain. V lost 8 bases and J lost 4, with 12 bases in between. Germline V gene sequence: CDR1 SGHTA, CDR2 FQGNSA. The CDR3 has 13 amino acids. This chain's CDR3 is CASFEGLGNTIYF. The CDR3 DNA follows: TGTGCCAGCTTTGAGGGTTTAGGAAACACCATATATTTT.

The chain recombines TRBV4-3 with TRBJ1-2; TRBD1 agrees at 8 bases. Unmatched junction bases numbered 8, after V lost 1 base and J lost 7 bases. Germline-derived CDR1 and CDR2 are LGHNA and YSLEER. The CDR3 loop spans 15 amino acids. This chain's CDR3 is CASSQAWTGLGGYTF. For the CDR3, the DNA is TGCGCCAGCAGCCAAGCATGGACAGGGTTAGGTGGCTACACCTTC.

Points on this clone: A far larger clone is one base from this, pointing to a likely read error. The V call is TRBV4-1, the J call TRBJ2-3; TRBD2 matches 12 bases. The germline V gene has CDR1 MGHRA and CDR2 YSYEKL. J gave up 3 bases and V 0 bases, and 1 base lay outside the gene matches. The CDR3 is 16 amino acids. The CDR3 DNA is TGCGCCAGCAGCCAAGATCTAGCGGGGGGGACAGATACGCAGTATTTT. Protein product: CASSQDLAGGTDTQYF.